Listed below are T cell receptor beta chains from one sample, sequenced in a study of blood T cell repertoires in COVID-19. The method was immunoSEQ multiplex PCR; TCRdb's version includes in-frame clones alone and lacks a portion of them. The data contain approximately 300,000 clones, roughly nine tenths of them singletons. The sequencing sample was made of peripheral blood. Receptors were obtained from a man between 18 and 35 years old who had recovered from COVID-19. Each CDR3 is given with its conserved first and last residue. A D gene is named only where the DNA matches it firmly. Only some rows state a clone size, as once, few, many or a class for expanded clones.

>TRBJ1-1|-|TRBV7-2|-
CASSLARDVAAEAFF
TGTGCCAGCAGCTTAGCCCGAGACGTCGCGGCTGAAGCTTTCTTT
>TRBJ1-6|-|TRBV4-2|TRBD1
CASSARGDSYSPLHF
TGTGCCAGCAGCGCCCGAGGGGACAGTTATTCACCCCTCCACTTT
>TRBJ2-3|few|TRBV19|TRBD1
CASKDRGRTDTQYF
TGTGCCAGTAAGGACAGGGGTCGGACAGATACGCAGTATTTT
>TRBJ1-3|-|TRBV7-9|-
CASSLTASGNTIYF
TGTGCCAGCAGTTTAACAGCCTCTGGAAACACCATATATTTT
>TRBJ2-7|-|TRBV7-9|-
CASSSQGRGTYEQYF
TGTGCCAGCAGCTCCCAGGGTCGGGGGACCTACGAGCAGTACTTC
>TRBJ2-2|-|TRBV6-1|-
CASSVQGEVGTGELFF
TGTGCCAGCAGTGTACAGGGAGAAGTCGGCACCGGGGAGCTGTTTTTT
>TRBJ2-2|-|TRBV7-8|-
CASSYSGELFF
TGTGCCAGCAGCTACAGCGGGGAGCTGTTTTTT
>TRBJ1-1|-|TRBV6-2/TRBV6-3|-
CASSYSQGSGNTEAFF
TGTGCCAGCAGTTACTCCCAGGGATCGGGGAACACTGAAGCTTTCTTT
>TRBJ1-1|-|TRBV19|-
CASSFRFGTEAFF
TGTGCCAGTAGTTTTAGATTCGGCACTGAAGCTTTCTTT
>TRBJ1-6|-|TRBV6-1|-
CASSEGGNSPLHF
TGTGCCAGCAGTGAGGGGGGGAATTCACCCCTCCACTTT
>TRBJ1-1|-|TRBV7-9|TRBD1
CASSSDRGATEAFF
TGTGCCAGCAGCTCGGACAGGGGGGCCACTGAAGCTTTCTTT
>TRBJ1-1|-|TRBV6-1|-
CASSELGGANTEAFF
TGTGCCAGCAGTGAACTGGGGGGAGCCAACACTGAAGCTTTCTTT
>TRBJ1-2|-|TRBV5-1|TRBD1
CASSPSQGARDGYTF
TGCGCCAGCAGCCCGTCACAGGGGGCTAGGGATGGCTACACCTTC
>TRBJ2-2|once|TRBV7-6|-
CASSLGNGGTGELFF
TGTGCCAGCAGCTTAGGGAACGGAGGCACCGGGGAGCTGTTTTTT
>TRBJ2-1|-|TRBV19|-
CASSIGGAPDYNEQFF
TGTGCCAGTAGTATCGGCGGGGCCCCGGACTACAATGAGCAGTTCTTC
>TRBJ2-1|-|TRBV5-4|TRBD2
CASSLWTSGNNEQFF
TGTGCCAGCAGCCTATGGACTAGCGGCAACAATGAGCAGTTCTTC
>TRBJ2-2|-|TRBV9|-
CASSVAGGRGLLRAGELFF
TGTGCCAGCAGCGTAGCTGGGGGTCGTGGACTACTAAGGGCCGGGGAGCTGTTTTTT
>TRBJ2-5|-|TRBV4-3|-
CASSQDIAGLETQYF
TGCGCCAGCAGCCAAGATATAGCAGGGTTAGAGACCCAGTACTTC
>TRBJ1-1|-|TRBV2|-
CASRWGGIVNTEAFF
TGTGCCAGTAGGTGGGGCGGAATAGTGAACACTGAAGCTTTCTTT
>TRBJ2-2|-|TRBV12-3/TRBV12-4|-
CASRPGRGELFF
TGTGCCAGCAGGCCAGGTCGCGGGGAGCTGTTTTTT
>TRBJ1-2|-|TRBV19|-
CASRPGQGAGGYTF
TGTGCCAGTAGACCTGGGCAGGGAGCGGGCGGCTACACCTTC
>TRBJ1-5|once|TRBV6-6|TRBD1
CASSLDRGSNQPQHF
TGTGCCAGCAGCTTAGACAGGGGGAGCAATCAGCCCCAGCATTTT
>TRBJ2-2|-|TRBV12-3/TRBV12-4|-
CASIKQGSGELFF
TGTGCCAGCATAAAACAGGGTAGCGGGGAGCTGTTTTTT
>TRBJ2-1|-|TRBV11-2|-
CASSLVRGKFRNEQFF
TGTGCCAGCAGCTTAGTTCGGGGGAAGTTTCGCAATGAGCAGTTCTTC
>TRBJ1-4|-|TRBV11-2|-
CASSPISGGGRGMFF
TGTGCCAGCAGCCCCATCTCCGGGGGGGGGCGCGGGATGTTTTTT
>TRBJ1-5|-|TRBV27|-
CASGPYEGQPQHF
TGTGCCAGCGGCCCCTATGAGGGTCAGCCCCAGCATTTT
>TRBJ1-2|-|TRBV11-2|-
CASSRDTNYGYTF
TGTGCCAGCAGCCGGGACACGAACTATGGCTACACCTTC
>TRBJ1-2|-|TRBV6-5|-
CASSYSWTQNYGYTF
TGTGCCAGCAGTTACTCCTGGACACAAAACTATGGCTACACCTTC
>TRBJ1-5|-|TRBV30|-
CAWTPRGLGQPQHF
TGTGCCTGGACCCCCAGAGGGCTTGGCCAGCCCCAGCATTTT
>TRBJ2-6|-|TRBV24-1|TRBD1
CATSDSPGQGLSGANVLTF
TGTGCCACCAGTGATTCGCCGGGACAGGGCCTCTCTGGGGCCAACGTCCTGACTTTC
>TRBJ2-1|-|TRBV4-2|TRBD2
CASSQLAGGQNEQFF
TGTGCCAGCAGCCAACTAGCGGGGGGGCAAAATGAGCAGTTCTTC
>TRBJ2-7|-|TRBV6-5|TRBD1
CASSHGTVYEQYF
TGTGCCAGCAGCCACGGGACAGTTTACGAGCAGTACTTC
>TRBJ2-1|-|TRBV29-1|-
CSVRGLDYNEQFF
TGCAGCGTTAGGGGCCTCGATTACAATGAGCAGTTCTTC
>TRBJ1-5|once|TRBV30|-
CAWSEGGDQPQHF
TGTGCCTGGAGTGAAGGAGGGGACCAGCCCCAGCATTTT
>TRBJ1-2|-|TRBV6-5|TRBD1
CASSYSSTGVGYGYTF
TGTGCCAGCAGTTACTCGTCGACAGGGGTGGGCTATGGCTACACCTTC
>TRBJ2-7|-|TRBV4-3|-
CASSQGVTGPQALDEQYF
TGCGCCAGCAGCCAAGGAGTCACTGGGCCTCAAGCTCTCGACGAGCAGTACTTC
>TRBJ2-7|-|TRBV2|TRBD2
CASSDSTSGRYEQYF
TGTGCCAGCAGCGACTCGACTAGCGGGAGATACGAGCAGTACTTC
>TRBJ2-2|-|TRBV2|TRBD2
CASRPGTSGRDGGELFF
TGTGCCAGCAGGCCAGGGACTAGCGGGAGGGACGGCGGGGAGCTGTTTTTT
>TRBJ2-7|-|TRBV4-1|-
CASSQDGSFPPYEQYF
TGCGCCAGCAGCCAAGATGGCAGTTTCCCCCCCTACGAGCAGTACTTC
>TRBJ1-1|-|TRBV5-1|-
CASSPGGPPNTEAFF
TGCGCCAGCAGCCCCGGGGGACCCCCGAACACTGAAGCTTTCTTT
>TRBJ1-2|-|TRBV10-3|-
CAISEGGYGYTF
TGTGCCATCAGTGAGGGAGGCTATGGCTACACCTTC
>TRBJ2-7|-|TRBV6-5|-
CASLARSYEQYF
TGTGCCAGCCTTGCGCGTTCCTACGAGCAGTACTTC
>TRBJ2-7|-|TRBV19|-
CASSIREDRSFSEQYF
TGTGCCAGTAGTATACGGGAGGACAGATCGTTCTCCGAGCAGTACTTC
>TRBJ1-1|-|TRBV5-5|-
CASSLGQFMEWGKAFF
TGTGCCAGCAGCTTGGGACAGTTTATGGAGTGGGGAAAAGCTTTCTTT
>TRBJ2-6|-|TRBV10-3|-
CAISIYPGANVLTF
TGTGCCATCAGTATTTATCCTGGGGCCAACGTCCTGACTTTC
>TRBJ2-2|-|TRBV10-3|-
CAISDSPGELFF
TGTGCCATCAGTGACAGTCCCGGGGAGCTGTTTTTT
>TRBJ1-2|once|TRBV7-3|-
CASSSGRGGVFYGYTF
TGTGCCAGCAGCTCCGGACGAGGAGGGGTCTTCTATGGCTACACCTTC
>TRBJ2-7|-|TRBV4-3|-
CASSQDKASSYEQYF
TGCGCCAGCAGCCAAGATAAAGCGTCCTCCTACGAGCAGTACTTC
>TRBJ2-5|-|TRBV3-1/TRBV3-2|TRBD2
CASSRGRTQETQYF
TGTGCCAGCAGCCGCGGGAGAACCCAAGAGACCCAGTACTTC
>TRBJ1-2|-|TRBV5-4|TRBD1
CASSVPTGFDYGYTF
TGTGCCAGCAGCGTCCCGACAGGGTTTGACTATGGCTACACCTTC
>TRBJ1-2|-|TRBV4-1|-
CASSQVGGAKYGYTF
TGCGCCAGCAGCCAAGTGGGGGGGGCAAAGTATGGCTACACCTTC
>TRBJ1-3|once|TRBV29-1|-
CSVEPGRNTIYF
TGCAGCGTTGAACCAGGGAGAAACACCATATATTTT
>TRBJ1-1|-|TRBV21-1|-
CASSNWFAGQGESNTEAFF
TGTGCCAGCAGCAACTGGTTTGCAGGACAGGGGGAATCGAACACTGAAGCTTTCTTT
>TRBJ1-2|-|TRBV29-1|-
CSVAEDSYGYTF
TGCAGCGTTGCCGAGGATAGCTATGGCTACACCTTC
>TRBJ2-2|many|TRBV2|TRBD2
CASTYLLVAGVNTGELFF
TGTGCCAGCACCTACCTGCTGGTAGCGGGAGTAAACACCGGGGAGCTGTTTTTT
>TRBJ2-1|-|TRBV9|-
CASSFTPGSHEQFF
TGTGCCAGCAGCTTCACCCCCGGGAGCCATGAGCAGTTCTTC
>TRBJ2-1|-|TRBV10-3|-
CAASESSYNEQFF
TGTGCCGCTAGCGAGAGCTCCTACAATGAGCAGTTCTTC
>TRBJ1-1|-|TRBV30|TRBD1
CARTGIRGLNTEAFF
TGTGCCCGAACGGGCATTAGGGGGCTGAACACTGAAGCTTTCTTT
>TRBJ2-2|-|TRBV3-1/TRBV3-2|TRBD1
CASSRQGKNTGELFF
TGTGCCAGCAGCCGACAGGGAAAGAACACCGGGGAGCTGTTTTTT
>TRBJ1-1|-|TRBV5-1|-
CASSNRQEAFF
TGCGCCAGCAGTAACCGACAAGAAGCTTTCTTT